The following is a T cell receptor (beta chain) sequence with its context. These data are taken from a study of blood T cell repertoires in COVID-19. Turning to the study itself: Samples of COVID-19 (acute and convalescent) were obtained from the United States, Italy and Spain. The cDNA or gDNA used as material had been derived from T cells, B-cell-depleted T cells, or PBMCs.

Unmatched junction bases numbered 9, after V lost 7 bases and J lost 1 base. Germline V lookup: CDR1 LNHDA, CDR2 SQIVND (reference sequence). The CDR3 totals 15 residues. As originally analysed: Amplification with reference gene primers provided the estimates of nucleated cell counts. Clones were sequenced by immunoSEQ multiplex PCR, and TCRdb holds only the in-frame ones, with some missing. That table furnishes V, J and clone size, whereas the DNA furnished D and trimming. This table has 95,000 to 100,000 clones, almost 85% appearing once. The TCR sequence derives from a man in his 70s with acute or convalescent COVID-19. The sequenced sample consisted of peripheral blood. The V gene is TRBV19, the J gene TRBJ1-1; 7 bases are shared with TRBD1. The CDR3 here is CASIGLTGWNTEAFF. As DNA, the CDR3 is TGTGCCAGTATCGGGTTGACAGGGTGGAACACTGAAGCTTTCTTT. The full variable domain, with the rest looked up from reference TRBV19 and TRBJ1-1, is DGGITQSPKYLFRKEGQNVTLSCEQNLNHDAMYWYRQDPGQGLRLIYYSQIVNDFQKGDIAEGYSVSREKKESFPLTVTSAQKNPTAFYLCASIGLTGWNTEAFFGQGTRLTVV.